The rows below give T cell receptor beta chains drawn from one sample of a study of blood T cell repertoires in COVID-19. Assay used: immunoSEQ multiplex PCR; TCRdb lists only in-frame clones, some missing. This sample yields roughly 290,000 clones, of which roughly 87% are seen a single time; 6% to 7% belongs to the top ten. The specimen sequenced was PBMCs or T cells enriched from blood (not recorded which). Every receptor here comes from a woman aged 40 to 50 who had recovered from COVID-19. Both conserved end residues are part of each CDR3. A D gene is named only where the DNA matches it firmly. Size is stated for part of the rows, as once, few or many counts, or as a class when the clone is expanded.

cdr3_aa: CASSPMGLAPYEQYF
cdr3_nt: TGTGCCAGCAGCCCCATGGGACTAGCCCCCTACGAGCAGTACTTC
j_call: TRBJ2-7
d_call: TRBD2
v_call: TRBV3-1/TRBV3-2
clone_size: NA

cdr3_aa: CASKRTGIQETQYF
cdr3_nt: TGTGCCAGTAAGAGGACAGGTATCCAAGAGACCCAGTACTTC
j_call: TRBJ2-5
d_call: TRBD1
v_call: TRBV19
clone_size: NA

cdr3_aa: CASSDSTAQETQYF
cdr3_nt: TGTGCCAGCAGTGACTCGACAGCTCAAGAGACCCAGTACTTC
j_call: TRBJ2-5
d_call: NA
v_call: TRBV2
clone_size: NA

cdr3_aa: CASSQDPRLAGLEETQYF
cdr3_nt: TGTGCCAGCAGCCAAGATCCCCGTCTAGCGGGGTTAGAAGAGACCCAGTACTTC
j_call: TRBJ2-5
d_call: TRBD2
v_call: TRBV3-1/TRBV3-2
clone_size: NA

cdr3_aa: CAWSVTGRADTQYF
cdr3_nt: TGTGCCTGGAGTGTAACCGGGAGGGCAGATACGCAGTATTTT
j_call: TRBJ2-3
d_call: TRBD2
v_call: TRBV30
clone_size: many

cdr3_aa: CASSLEWAGGLTTQYF
cdr3_nt: TGTGCCAGCAGCTTAGAATGGGCGGGAGGCCTAACTACGCAGTATTTT
j_call: TRBJ2-3
d_call: TRBD2
v_call: TRBV7-2
clone_size: NA

cdr3_aa: CSASEGTGDQPQHF
cdr3_nt: TGCAGTGCTAGTGAGGGGACAGGGGATCAGCCCCAGCATTTT
j_call: TRBJ1-5
d_call: TRBD1
v_call: TRBV20-1
clone_size: NA

cdr3_aa: CASKRTAETQYF
cdr3_nt: TGCGCCAGCAAGCGGACAGCAGAGACCCAGTACTTC
j_call: TRBJ2-5
d_call: NA
v_call: TRBV5-1
clone_size: NA

cdr3_aa: CASSQGITGDQPQHF
cdr3_nt: TGCGCCAGCAGCCAAGGTATAACAGGGGATCAGCCCCAGCATTTT
j_call: TRBJ1-5
d_call: TRBD1
v_call: TRBV4-1
clone_size: NA

cdr3_aa: CASRTRGGNTEAFF
cdr3_nt: TGTGCCAGCAGGACCAGGGGCGGGAACACTGAAGCTTTCTTT
j_call: TRBJ1-1
d_call: NA
v_call: TRBV27
clone_size: NA

cdr3_aa: CATSDRESYQETQYF
cdr3_nt: TGTGCCACCAGCGACAGGGAAAGTTACCAAGAGACCCAGTACTTC
j_call: TRBJ2-5
d_call: TRBD1
v_call: TRBV24-1
clone_size: NA

cdr3_aa: CASSQVRASGANVLTF
cdr3_nt: TGCGCCAGCAGCCAAGTGCGTGCTTCTGGGGCCAACGTCCTGACTTTC
j_call: TRBJ2-6
d_call: NA
v_call: TRBV4-1
clone_size: NA

cdr3_aa: CASSLGTGHTDTQYF
cdr3_nt: TGTGCCAGCAGCTTAGGGACAGGGCACACAGATACGCAGTATTTT
j_call: TRBJ2-3
d_call: TRBD1
v_call: TRBV7-9
clone_size: NA

cdr3_aa: CASSYLSAQETQYF
cdr3_nt: TGTGCCAGCAGCTACCTGAGCGCCCAAGAGACCCAGTACTTC
j_call: TRBJ2-5
d_call: NA
v_call: TRBV7-2
clone_size: once

cdr3_aa: CASSESSRGPYEQYF
cdr3_nt: TGTGCCAGCAGTGAATCGTCCAGGGGCCCCTACGAGCAGTACTTC
j_call: TRBJ2-7
d_call: NA
v_call: TRBV2
clone_size: NA

cdr3_aa: CASSLDSSHSNQPQHF
cdr3_nt: TGTGCCAGCAGCTTAGACAGTAGCCATAGCAATCAGCCCCAGCATTTT
j_call: TRBJ1-5
d_call: NA
v_call: TRBV7-3
clone_size: NA

cdr3_aa: CASSLTSGRAANEQYF
cdr3_nt: TGTGCCAGCAGCTTAACTAGCGGGAGGGCTGCGAACGAGCAGTACTTC
j_call: TRBJ2-7
d_call: TRBD2
v_call: TRBV13
clone_size: NA

cdr3_aa: CASSPHTGVTNEKLFF
cdr3_nt: TGTGCCAGCAGTCCACACACAGGGGTTACTAATGAAAAACTGTTTTTT
j_call: TRBJ1-4
d_call: TRBD1
v_call: TRBV28
clone_size: NA

cdr3_aa: CASSSADRNYGYTF
cdr3_nt: TGTGCCAGCAGTTCCGCGGACAGGAACTATGGCTACACCTTC
j_call: TRBJ1-2
d_call: TRBD1
v_call: TRBV28
clone_size: NA

cdr3_aa: CASSSLDSYNQPQHF
cdr3_nt: TGTGCCAGCAGCTCCCTTGACAGCTACAATCAGCCCCAGCATTTT
j_call: TRBJ1-5
d_call: NA
v_call: TRBV7-8
clone_size: once

cdr3_aa: CATSRSDYEQYF
cdr3_nt: TGTGCCACCAGCAGGAGTGACTACGAGCAGTACTTC
j_call: TRBJ2-7
d_call: NA
v_call: TRBV15
clone_size: NA

cdr3_aa: CASRKGHGLVTEAFF
cdr3_nt: TGTGCCAGCAGAAAGGGACACGGCTTGGTTACTGAAGCTTTCTTT
j_call: TRBJ1-1
d_call: NA
v_call: TRBV28
clone_size: few

cdr3_aa: CASSSGWGLGLAAYEQYF
cdr3_nt: TGTGCCAGCAGTTCCGGCTGGGGCTTAGGACTAGCGGCCTACGAGCAGTACTTC
j_call: TRBJ2-7
d_call: TRBD2
v_call: TRBV27
clone_size: NA

cdr3_aa: CAWSYDSSGNTIYF
cdr3_nt: TGTGCCTGGAGTTATGACAGCTCTGGAAACACCATATATTTT
j_call: TRBJ1-3
d_call: NA
v_call: TRBV30
clone_size: NA

cdr3_aa: CASSRFEGTQYF
cdr3_nt: TGTGCCAGCAGCCGTTTCGAGGGGACCCAGTACTTC
j_call: TRBJ2-5
d_call: NA
v_call: TRBV7-2
clone_size: NA

cdr3_aa: CASSIGLAGVGETQYF
cdr3_nt: TGTGCCAGCAGCATTGGACTAGCGGGAGTGGGGGAGACCCAGTACTTC
j_call: TRBJ2-5
d_call: TRBD2
v_call: TRBV7-6
clone_size: NA

cdr3_aa: CASSSEGGNGELFF
cdr3_nt: TGTGCCAGCTCCTCGGAGGGAGGAAACGGGGAGCTGTTTTTT
j_call: TRBJ2-2
d_call: NA
v_call: TRBV6-4
clone_size: NA

cdr3_aa: CASSLGAPGDTQYF
cdr3_nt: TGTGCCAGCAGCCTAGGGGCCCCAGGGGATACGCAGTATTTT
j_call: TRBJ2-3
d_call: NA
v_call: TRBV27
clone_size: once

cdr3_aa: CAGGQIGGVPGELFF
cdr3_nt: TGTGCCGGGGGTCAGATAGGAGGGGTCCCCGGGGAGCTGTTTTTT
j_call: TRBJ2-2
d_call: NA
v_call: TRBV19
clone_size: NA

cdr3_aa: CASSLDRIAPEETEAFF
cdr3_nt: TGTGCCAGCTCACTCGACAGGATTGCCCCCGAGGAAACTGAAGCTTTCTTT
j_call: TRBJ1-1
d_call: NA
v_call: TRBV18
clone_size: NA

cdr3_aa: CASSPRGFGTGANVLTF
cdr3_nt: TGTGCCAGCTCACCACGAGGTTTCGGCACTGGGGCCAACGTCCTGACTTTC
j_call: TRBJ2-6
d_call: NA
v_call: TRBV18
clone_size: NA

cdr3_aa: CAWSDPGHWNTEAFF
cdr3_nt: TGTGCCTGGAGTGACCCAGGACATTGGAACACTGAAGCTTTCTTT
j_call: TRBJ1-1
d_call: NA
v_call: TRBV30
clone_size: NA

cdr3_aa: CASSYAGGSEQFF
cdr3_nt: TGTGCCAGCAGTTACGCGGGAGGTTCTGAGCAGTTCTTC
j_call: TRBJ2-1
d_call: TRBD2
v_call: TRBV12-3/TRBV12-4
clone_size: NA

cdr3_aa: CASSQDPGGGEQYF
cdr3_nt: TGTGCCAGCAGCCAAGATCCAGGGGGCGGCGAGCAGTACTTC
j_call: TRBJ2-7
d_call: TRBD1
v_call: TRBV3-1/TRBV3-2
clone_size: NA

cdr3_aa: CASSPQKGARTEAFF
cdr3_nt: TGTGCCAGCAGCCCCCAGAAGGGGGCGAGGACTGAAGCTTTCTTT
j_call: TRBJ1-1
d_call: TRBD1
v_call: TRBV3-1/TRBV3-2
clone_size: NA

cdr3_aa: CASSRTGDYEQYF
cdr3_nt: TGTGCCAGCAGTCGGACAGGGGATTACGAGCAGTACTTC
j_call: TRBJ2-7
d_call: TRBD1
v_call: TRBV11-2
clone_size: NA

cdr3_aa: CASRNSGTGGGYTF
cdr3_nt: TGTGCCAGCAGAAATTCCGGGACAGGGGGCGGCTACACCTTC
j_call: TRBJ1-2
d_call: TRBD1
v_call: TRBV7-9
clone_size: NA

cdr3_aa: CASSFPGQGLDGELFF
cdr3_nt: TGTGCCAGCAGCTTTCCGGGACAGGGGTTGGACGGGGAGCTGTTTTTT
j_call: TRBJ2-2
d_call: TRBD1
v_call: TRBV7-8
clone_size: NA

cdr3_aa: CASFRTDLNYGYTF
cdr3_nt: TGTGCCAGCTTTCGGACAGACCTAAACTATGGCTACACCTTC
j_call: TRBJ1-2
d_call: NA
v_call: TRBV6-5
clone_size: few

cdr3_aa: CASSVGTATVYGYTF
cdr3_nt: TGTGCCAGCAGCGTCGGGACAGCGACAGTATATGGCTACACCTTC
j_call: TRBJ1-2
d_call: TRBD1
v_call: TRBV9
clone_size: NA

cdr3_aa: CASSQDSHSPLHF
cdr3_nt: TGTGCCAGCAGCCAGGACTCTCATTCACCCCTCCACTTT
j_call: TRBJ1-6
d_call: NA
v_call: TRBV2
clone_size: NA

cdr3_aa: CAWSTGVYNEQFF
cdr3_nt: TGTGCCTGGTCGACAGGGGTCTACAATGAGCAGTTCTTC
j_call: TRBJ2-1
d_call: TRBD1
v_call: TRBV30
clone_size: NA

cdr3_aa: CASSPPTGRGQETQYF
cdr3_nt: TGTGCCAGCTCACCACCAACGGGGAGGGGGCAAGAGACCCAGTACTTC
j_call: TRBJ2-5
d_call: NA
v_call: TRBV18
clone_size: NA